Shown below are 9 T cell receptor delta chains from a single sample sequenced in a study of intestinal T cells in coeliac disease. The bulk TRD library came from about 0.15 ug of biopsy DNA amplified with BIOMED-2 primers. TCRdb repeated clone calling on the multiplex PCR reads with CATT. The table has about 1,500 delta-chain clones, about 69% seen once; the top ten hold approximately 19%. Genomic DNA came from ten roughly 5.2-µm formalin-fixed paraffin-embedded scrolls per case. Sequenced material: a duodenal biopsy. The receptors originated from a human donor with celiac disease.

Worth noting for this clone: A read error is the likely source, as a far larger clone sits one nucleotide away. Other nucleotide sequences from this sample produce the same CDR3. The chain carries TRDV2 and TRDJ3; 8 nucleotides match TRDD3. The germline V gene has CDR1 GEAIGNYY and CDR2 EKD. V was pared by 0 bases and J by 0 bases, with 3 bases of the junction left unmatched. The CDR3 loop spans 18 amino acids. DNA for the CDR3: TGTGCCTGTGACACCTTAGGGGATACCTCCTGGGACACCCGACAGATGTTTTTC. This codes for CACDTLGDTSWDTRQMFF.

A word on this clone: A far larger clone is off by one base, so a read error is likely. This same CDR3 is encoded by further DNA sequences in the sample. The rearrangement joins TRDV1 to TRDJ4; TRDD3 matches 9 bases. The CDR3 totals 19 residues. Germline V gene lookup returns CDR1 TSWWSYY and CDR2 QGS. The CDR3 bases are TGTGCTCTTGGGGAACCTCCTGGGGGCCTCCGACTGGGGGAGAGACCCCTGATATTT. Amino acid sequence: CALGEPPGGLRLGERPLIF.

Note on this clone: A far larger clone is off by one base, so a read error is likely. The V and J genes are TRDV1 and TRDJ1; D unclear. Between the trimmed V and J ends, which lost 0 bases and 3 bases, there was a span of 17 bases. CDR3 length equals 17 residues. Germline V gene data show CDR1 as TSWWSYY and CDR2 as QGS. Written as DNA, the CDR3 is TGTGCTCTTGGGGAACTAATCATCCCAGATATGGCCGATAAACTCATCTTT. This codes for CALGELIIPDMADKLIF.

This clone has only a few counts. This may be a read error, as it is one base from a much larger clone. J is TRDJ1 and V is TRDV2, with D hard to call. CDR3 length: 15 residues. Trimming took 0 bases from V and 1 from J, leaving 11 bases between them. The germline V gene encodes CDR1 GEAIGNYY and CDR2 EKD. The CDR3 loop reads CACDTLEEFTDKLIF. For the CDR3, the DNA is TGTGCCTGTGACACCCTGGAGGAATTCACCGATAAACTCATCTTT.

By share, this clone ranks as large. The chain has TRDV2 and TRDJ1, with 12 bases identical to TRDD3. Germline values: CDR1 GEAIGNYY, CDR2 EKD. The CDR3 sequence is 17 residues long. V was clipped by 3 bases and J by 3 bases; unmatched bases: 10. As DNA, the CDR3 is TGTGCCTGTGACGCACTGGGGGATACTCGGTCGGCCGATAAACTCATCTTT. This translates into CACDALGDTRSADKLIF.

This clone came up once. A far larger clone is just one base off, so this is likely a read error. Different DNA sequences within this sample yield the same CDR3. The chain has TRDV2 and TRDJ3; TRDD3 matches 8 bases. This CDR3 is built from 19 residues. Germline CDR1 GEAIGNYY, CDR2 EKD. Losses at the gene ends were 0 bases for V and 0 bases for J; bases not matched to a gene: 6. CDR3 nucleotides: TGTGCCTGTGACACCTTAGCTGGGGGAAGCTCCTGGGACACCCGACAGATGTTTTTC. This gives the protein CACDTLAGGSSWDTRQMFF.

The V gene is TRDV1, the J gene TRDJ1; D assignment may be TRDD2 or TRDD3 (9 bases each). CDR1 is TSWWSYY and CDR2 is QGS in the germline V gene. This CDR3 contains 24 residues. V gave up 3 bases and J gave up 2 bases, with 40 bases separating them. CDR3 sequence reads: CALGDSTNGPSYVWWGIKTDKLIF. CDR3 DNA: TGTGCTCTTGGGGATAGTACGAACGGACCTTCCTACGTATGGTGGGGGATAAAAACCGATAAACTCATCTTT.

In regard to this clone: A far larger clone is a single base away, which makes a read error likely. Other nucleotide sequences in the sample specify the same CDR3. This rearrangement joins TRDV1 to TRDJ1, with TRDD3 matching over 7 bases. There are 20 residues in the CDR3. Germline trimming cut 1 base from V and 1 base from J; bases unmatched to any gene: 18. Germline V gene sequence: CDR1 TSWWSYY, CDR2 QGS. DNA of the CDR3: TGTGCTCTTGGGGAACGGTCTCCTTACTGGGGAATATCGGGCACCGATAAACTCATCTTT. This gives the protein CALGERSPYWGISGTDKLIF.

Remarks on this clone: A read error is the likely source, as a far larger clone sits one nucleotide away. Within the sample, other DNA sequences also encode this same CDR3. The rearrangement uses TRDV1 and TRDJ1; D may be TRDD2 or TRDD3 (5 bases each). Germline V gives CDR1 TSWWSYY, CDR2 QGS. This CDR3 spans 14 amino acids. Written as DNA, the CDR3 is TGTGCCCTTGGGGCCTTCTATAACAGCGATAAACTCATCTTT. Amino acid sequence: CALGAFYNSDKLIF.